The entry that follows covers one T cell receptor (beta chain) sequence. Its antigen is still unknown. Every sample had a minimum of 6.5 million PBMCs isolated. The sample comes from a study of blood T cells in healthy people across ages. For the second PCR, which ran for roughly 6 to 11 cycles, a sample-barcoded 5' primer and a J-beta primer mix were used. TCRdb ran MiXCR on the 5' RACE reads and lists one entry per CDR3 protein. The sample holds about 640,000 distinct CDR3 sequences, roughly 58% seen once. Study-wide points: Compared with aged donors, long-lived donors showed fewer expanded clones, suggesting selection.

The receptor was isolated from a man in his 60s in good health. Sequenced material: blood.

The CDR3 loop reads CAISGPGQGSSEQYF. In nucleotides, the CDR3 is TGTGCCATCAGTGGACCGGGACAGGGATCTTCCGAGCAGTACTTC. This chain joins TRBV10-3 and TRBJ2-7; 9 positions match TRBD1. This CDR3 has 15 amino acids. V was pared by 4 bases and J by 6 bases, with 10 bases of the junction left unmatched. In germline, CDR1 is ENHRY, CDR2 SYGVKD.